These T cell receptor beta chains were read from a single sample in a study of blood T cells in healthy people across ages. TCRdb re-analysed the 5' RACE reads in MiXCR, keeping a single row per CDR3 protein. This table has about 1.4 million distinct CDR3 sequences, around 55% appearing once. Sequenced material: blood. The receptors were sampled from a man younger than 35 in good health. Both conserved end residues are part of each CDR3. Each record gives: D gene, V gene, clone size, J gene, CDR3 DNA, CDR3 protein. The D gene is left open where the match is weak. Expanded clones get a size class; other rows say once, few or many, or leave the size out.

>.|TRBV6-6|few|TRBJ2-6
TGTGCCAGCAGTTCGGACAGTCTTCCACCCGGGGCCAACGTCCTGACTTTC
CASSSDSLPPGANVLTF
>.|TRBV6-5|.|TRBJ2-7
TGTGCCAGCAGTTACGGCAGGCTCACCTACGAGCAGTACTTC
CASSYGRLTYEQYF
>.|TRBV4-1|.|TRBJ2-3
TGCGCCAGCAGCCAAGAGAGGGGAGGAGTCTTTCCAGATACGCAGTATTTT
CASSQERGGVFPDTQYF
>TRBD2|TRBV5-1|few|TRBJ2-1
TGCGCCAGCAGCATCCAAAGCGGGGGGCCCTACAATGAGCAGTTCTTC
CASSIQSGGPYNEQFF
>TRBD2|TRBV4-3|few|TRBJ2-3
TGCGCCAGCAGCCACCACCGGGGAGGGGCGACAGATACGCAGTATTTT
CASSHHRGGATDTQYF
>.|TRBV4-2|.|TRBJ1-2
TGTGCCAGCAGCCAAGATTCACCCGAACCTCGAACCCTCTATGGCTACACCTTC
CASSQDSPEPRTLYGYTF
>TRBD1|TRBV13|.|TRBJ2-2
TGTGCCAGCAGTCAGCCGGACAGGACTCACACCGGGGAGCTGTTTTTT
CASSQPDRTHTGELFF
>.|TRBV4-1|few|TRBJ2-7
TGCGCCAGCAGCCCTTCTGGGACTTCGAGCTCCTACGAGCAGTACTTC
CASSPSGTSSSYEQYF
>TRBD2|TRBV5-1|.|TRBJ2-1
TGCGCCAGCGTCCTAGCGGAGAACAATGAGCAGTTCTTC
CASVLAENNEQFF
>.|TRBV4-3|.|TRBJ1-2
TGCGCCAGCAGCCAAGCTGGTTTTAGGGCAGGGGAGGCCTATGGCTACACCTTC
CASSQAGFRAGEAYGYTF
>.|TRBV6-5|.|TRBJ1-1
TGTGCCAGCATCCCTAGGGGGACGCAAGACACTGAAGCTTTCTTT
CASIPRGTQDTEAFF
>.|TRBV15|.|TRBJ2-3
TGTGCCACCAGCGGGCCCATGAAAAGCACAGATACGCAGTATTTT
CATSGPMKSTDTQYF
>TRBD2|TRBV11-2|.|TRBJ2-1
TGTGCCAGCAGCCCGACTAGCCTCGGTGAGCAGTTCTTC
CASSPTSLGEQFF
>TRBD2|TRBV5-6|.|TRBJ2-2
TGTGCCAGCAGCTTGTCTCTAGCGGGAACCCCCGGGGAGCTGTTTTTT
CASSLSLAGTPGELFF
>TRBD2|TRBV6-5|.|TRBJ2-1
TGTGCCAGCAGTTACCCTACTAGCGGGAGAGATGAGCAGTTCTTC
CASSYPTSGRDEQFF
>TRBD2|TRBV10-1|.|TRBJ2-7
TGCGCCACCCTAACCCTCCGACTAGCGGGACGAGAGCAGTACTTC
CATLTLRLAGREQYF
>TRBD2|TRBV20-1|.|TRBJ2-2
TGCAGTTCCATGGCGGGAGGGTCCGGGGAGCTGTTTTTT
CSSMAGGSGELFF
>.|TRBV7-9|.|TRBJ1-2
TGTGCCAGCAGTGGACAAGCTCATGGCTACACCTTC
CASSGQAHGYTF
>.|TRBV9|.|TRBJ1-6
TGTGCCAGCAGCGTAGGAGAGTTCAGTAATTCACCCCTCCACTTT
CASSVGEFSNSPLHF
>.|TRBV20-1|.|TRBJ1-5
TGCAGTGCCAACAATCAGCCCCAGCATTTT
CSANNQPQHF
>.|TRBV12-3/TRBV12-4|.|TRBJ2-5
TGTGCCAGCAGACCTGCGGGGGCCCCACAAGAGACCCAGTACTTC
CASRPAGAPQETQYF
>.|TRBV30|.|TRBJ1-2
TGTGCCTGGAGTGATCCTGGCTACACCTTC
CAWSDPGYTF
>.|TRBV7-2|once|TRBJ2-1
TGTGCCAGCAGCTCCATAGCGGACCAATACCACCACTTCCCGTTCTTC
CASSSIADQYHHFPFF
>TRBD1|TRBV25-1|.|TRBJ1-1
TGTGCCAGCAGTGAGACAGGGGCGGTGACTGAAGCTTTCTTT
CASSETGAVTEAFF